Sequencing of this T cell receptor (beta chain) was carried out in a study of blood T cells in healthy people across ages. Study outcomes and limitations: TCR beta diversity tracked closely with naive T cell percentage.

A second PCR of roughly 6 to 12 cycles used a sample-barcoded 5' primer and a J-beta primer mix. TCRdb reprocessed the 5' RACE reads with MiXCR, giving one entry per CDR3 protein. The sample lists around 750,000 distinct CDR3 sequences, 50% to 65% occurring once. A remark on this clonotype: Its antigen is still unknown. A junction end diverges from the germline sequence, so it may reflect a read error.

Every sample had a minimum of 6.5 million PBMCs isolated. Total RNA, at least 5 micrograms per sample, came from PBMCs. The germline V gene has CDR1 SGHVS and CDR2 FQNEAQ. This CDR3 region has 20 residues. Sequenced: blood. The J gene is TRBJ1-4, the V gene TRBV7-8; 9 bases line up with TRBD1. This TCR was sampled from a man older than 75 in good health. The CDR3, as DNA: TGTGCCGGCAGCTTAGCGGGCAGTCCCGGGACAGGGTGGACGGGTGAAACACTGTTTTTT. It yields the protein CAGSLAGSPGTGWTGETLFF.